The text below deals with one T cell receptor (beta chain). Its antigen is not known. Trimming removed 4 bases from V and 0 bases from J; junction bases left unmatched: 14. Germline lookup yields CDR1 MRHNA and CDR2 SNTAGT. This CDR3 region has 20 residues. The sample comes from a study of Ad26.COV2.S vaccination and SARS-CoV-2 variants. Study summary: The authors gave Ad26.COV2.S intramuscularly, either once or twice 56 days apart.

The treatment denotes: over 15 received Ad26.COV2.S at low or high dose, single or two shots; roughly five received placebo; per-sample allocation not given. The investigators took samples on day 63 after the first vaccine or placebo injection. Adults aged 18-55 years in Boston included the donor. Wuhan-strain SARS-CoV-2 spike was expressed by the Ad26 vector that made up the vaccine. Whole-study results and caveats: Reports say spike-specific CD8+ and CD4+ T cell responses covered substantial breadth after vaccination.

TCRdb's table, derived via immunoSEQ multiplex PCR, lists solely in-frame clones and lacks some. The sample carries around 320,000 clones, about 82% recorded once. The sample consisted of peripheral blood, taken in a trial of Ad26.COV2.S vaccine versus placebo. The TCR comes from a person aged 18-65 years who received the Ad26.COV2.S COVID-19 vaccine or a placebo. The chain is built from TRBV6-4 and TRBJ2-1, with 11 bases identical to TRBD2. The chain's CDR3 is CASSVKGTSGSHSSYNEQFF. CDR3 nucleotide sequence: TGTGCCAGCAGTGTAAAAGGGACTAGCGGTTCCCATAGCTCCTACAATGAGCAGTTCTTC.